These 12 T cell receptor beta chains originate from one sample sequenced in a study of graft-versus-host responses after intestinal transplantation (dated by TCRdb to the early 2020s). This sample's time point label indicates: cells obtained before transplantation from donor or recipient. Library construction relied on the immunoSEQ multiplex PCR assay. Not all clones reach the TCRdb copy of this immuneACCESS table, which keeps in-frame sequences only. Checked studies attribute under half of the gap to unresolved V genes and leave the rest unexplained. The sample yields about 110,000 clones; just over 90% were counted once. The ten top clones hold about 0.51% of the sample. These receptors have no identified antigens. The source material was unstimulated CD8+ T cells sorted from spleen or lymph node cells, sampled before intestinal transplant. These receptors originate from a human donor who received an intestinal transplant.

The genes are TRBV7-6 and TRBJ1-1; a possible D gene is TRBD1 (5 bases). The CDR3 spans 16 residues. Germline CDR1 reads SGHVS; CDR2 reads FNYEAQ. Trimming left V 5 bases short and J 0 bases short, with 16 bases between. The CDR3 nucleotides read TGTGCCAGCAGCCCGAGTGGGGCGGATATGAACACTGAAGCTTTCTTT. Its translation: CASSPSGADMNTEAFF.

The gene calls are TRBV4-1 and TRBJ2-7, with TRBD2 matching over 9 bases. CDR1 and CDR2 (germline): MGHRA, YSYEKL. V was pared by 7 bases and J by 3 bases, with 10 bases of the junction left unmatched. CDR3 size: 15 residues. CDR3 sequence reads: CASTPAAGGLYEQYF. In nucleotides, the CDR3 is TGCGCCAGCACCCCAGCGGCGGGAGGGCTCTACGAGCAGTACTTC.

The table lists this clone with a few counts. The CDR3 bases are TGTGCCAGCAGCTTAAGCAGGGCTGAAAAACTGTTTTTT. Amino acids: CASSLSRAEKLFF. The chain carries TRBV7-6 and TRBJ1-4; D perhaps matches TRBD1 (5 bases). Deletions cut 2 bases from V and 7 bases from J, with 8 bases between. The CDR3 loop spans 13 amino acids. The germline V gene has CDR1 SGHVS and CDR2 FNYEAQ. Drawing the rest from reference TRBV7-6 and TRBJ1-4, the complete variable domain is GAGVSQSPRYKVTKRGQDVALRCDPISGHVSLYWYRQALGQGPEFLTYFNYEAQQDKSGLPNDRFSAERPEGSISTLTIQRTEQRDSAMYRCASSLSRAEKLFFGSGTQLSVL.

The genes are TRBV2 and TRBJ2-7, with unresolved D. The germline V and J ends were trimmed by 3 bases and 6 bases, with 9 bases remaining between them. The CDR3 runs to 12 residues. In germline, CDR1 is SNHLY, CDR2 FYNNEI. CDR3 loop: CASSEFPSEQYF. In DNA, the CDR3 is TGTGCCAGCAGTGAGTTCCCAAGCGAGCAGTACTTC. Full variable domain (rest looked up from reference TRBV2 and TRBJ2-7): EPEVTQTPSHQVTQMGQEVILRCVPISNHLYFYWYRQILGQKVEFLVSFYNNEISEKSEIFDDQFSVERPDGSNFTLKIRSTKLEDSAMYFCASSEFPSEQYFGPGTRLTVT.

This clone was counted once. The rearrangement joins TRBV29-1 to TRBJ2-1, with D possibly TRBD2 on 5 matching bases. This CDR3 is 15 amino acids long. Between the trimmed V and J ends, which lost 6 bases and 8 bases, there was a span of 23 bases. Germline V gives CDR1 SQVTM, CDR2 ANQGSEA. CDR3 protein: CSVSFVKGAGDEQFF. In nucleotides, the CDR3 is TGCAGCGTCTCATTTGTAAAGGGCGCGGGCGATGAGCAGTTCTTC.

The CDR3 bases are TGTGCCAGCAGCCAAGAACTAGCGGGAGGTTCAGAGACCCAGTACTTC. It translates to CASSQELAGGSETQYF. The gene calls are TRBV4-2 and TRBJ2-5, with 12 bases matching TRBD2. Germline V gene data show CDR1 as LGHNA and CDR2 as YNFKEQ. This CDR3 is 16 amino acids long. V dropped 0 bases and J dropped 4; count of bases not matched to a gene: 3.

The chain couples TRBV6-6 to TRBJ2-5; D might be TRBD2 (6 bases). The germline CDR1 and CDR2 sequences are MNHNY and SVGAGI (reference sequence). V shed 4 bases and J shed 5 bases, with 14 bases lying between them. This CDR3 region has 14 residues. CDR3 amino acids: CASSSGETRETQYF. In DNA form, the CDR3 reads TGTGCCAGCAGTTCGGGGGAGACTCGGGAGACCCAGTACTTC.

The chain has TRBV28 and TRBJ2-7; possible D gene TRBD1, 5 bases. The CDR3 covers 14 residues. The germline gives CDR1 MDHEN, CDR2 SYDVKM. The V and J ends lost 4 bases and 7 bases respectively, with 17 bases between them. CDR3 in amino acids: CASSSLFGPGEQYF. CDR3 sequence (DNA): TGTGCCAGCAGTTCGCTTTTTGGACCAGGGGAGCAGTACTTC.

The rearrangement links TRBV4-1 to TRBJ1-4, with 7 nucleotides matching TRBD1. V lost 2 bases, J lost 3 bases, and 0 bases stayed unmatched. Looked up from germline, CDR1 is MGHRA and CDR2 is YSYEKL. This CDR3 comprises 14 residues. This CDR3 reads CASSQQGANEKLFF. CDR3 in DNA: TGCGCCAGCAGCCAACAGGGGGCTAATGAAAAACTGTTTTTT.

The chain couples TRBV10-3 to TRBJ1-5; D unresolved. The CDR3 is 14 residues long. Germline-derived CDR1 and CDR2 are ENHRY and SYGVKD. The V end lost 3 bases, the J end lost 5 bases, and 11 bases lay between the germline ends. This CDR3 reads CAISDWRGDQPQHF. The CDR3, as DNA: TGTGCCATCAGTGATTGGCGGGGAGATCAGCCCCAGCATTTT.

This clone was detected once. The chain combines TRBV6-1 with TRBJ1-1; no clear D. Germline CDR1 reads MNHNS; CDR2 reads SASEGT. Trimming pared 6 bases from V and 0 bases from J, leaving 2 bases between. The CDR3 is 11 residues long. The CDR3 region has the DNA TGTGCCAGCAGGATGAACACTGAAGCTTTCTTT. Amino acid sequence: CASRMNTEAFF.

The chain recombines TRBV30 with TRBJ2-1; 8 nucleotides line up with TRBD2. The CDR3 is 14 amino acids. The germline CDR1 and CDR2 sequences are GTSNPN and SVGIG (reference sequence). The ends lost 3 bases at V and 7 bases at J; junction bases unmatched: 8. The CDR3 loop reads CAWSFGGGGNEQFF. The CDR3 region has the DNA TGTGCCTGGAGCTTCGGGGGGGGTGGGAATGAGCAGTTCTTC.